Listed below are T cell receptor beta chains from one sample, sequenced in a study of cytomegalovirus exposure and HLA in healthy donors. Sequencing used immunoSEQ multiplex PCR; TCRdb keeps in-frame clones, though not all of them. The profile shows 100,000 to 120,000 clones, approximately 87% of them singletons. Material: PBMCs. The receptors come from a woman aged 25 to 45 in good health and CMV-seropositive. Each CDR3 is given with its conserved first and last residue. A D gene is named only where the DNA matches it firmly. Size tells how often a clone was seen (once, few, many) or the class of an expanded clone, and some rows leave it out.

v_call: TRBV6-6
j_call: TRBJ1-2
d_call: TRBD1
clone_size: .
cdr3_aa: CASSLFPGTGNGYTF
cdr3_nt: TGTGCCAGCAGTCTCTTTCCCGGGACAGGGAATGGCTACACCTTC

v_call: TRBV7-6
j_call: TRBJ2-6
d_call: .
clone_size: .
cdr3_aa: CASSEQGANVLTF
cdr3_nt: TGTGCCAGCAGTGAGCAAGGGGCCAACGTCCTGACTTTC

v_call: TRBV4-1
j_call: TRBJ1-5
d_call: .
clone_size: .
cdr3_aa: CASSRKRLDFNQPQHF
cdr3_nt: TGCGCCAGCAGCCGAAAAAGGCTAGACTTCAATCAGCCCCAGCATTTT

v_call: TRBV4-1
j_call: TRBJ2-5
d_call: TRBD2
clone_size: .
cdr3_aa: CASSQGSRGSLTGTQYF
cdr3_nt: TGCGCCAGCAGCCAAGGTTCTCGCGGGAGTCTTACCGGGACCCAGTACTTC

v_call: TRBV4-3
j_call: TRBJ1-6
d_call: .
clone_size: .
cdr3_aa: CASSQDRFRDNSPLHF
cdr3_nt: TGCGCCAGCAGCCAAGATCGTTTCAGGGATAATTCACCCCTCCACTTT

v_call: TRBV30
j_call: TRBJ2-1
d_call: .
clone_size: .
cdr3_aa: CAWSTSYPIQGKEVGEQFF
cdr3_nt: TGTGCCTGGAGTACATCCTACCCAATACAGGGAAAGGAGGTTGGTGAGCAGTTCTTC

v_call: TRBV7-9
j_call: TRBJ1-2
d_call: .
clone_size: .
cdr3_aa: CASSHTGQAYGYTF
cdr3_nt: TGTGCCAGCAGCCACACCGGACAAGCCTATGGCTACACCTTC

v_call: TRBV14
j_call: TRBJ2-5
d_call: TRBD2
clone_size: .
cdr3_aa: CASSQEGRLAEYQETQYF
cdr3_nt: TGTGCCAGCAGCCAAGAAGGGAGACTAGCGGAGTACCAAGAGACCCAGTACTTC

v_call: TRBV19
j_call: TRBJ1-5
d_call: .
clone_size: .
cdr3_aa: CASSGRGQAGQPQHF
cdr3_nt: TGTGCCAGTAGCGGGCGGGGGCAGGCGGGTCAGCCCCAGCATTTT

v_call: TRBV4-3
j_call: TRBJ2-1
d_call: .
clone_size: .
cdr3_aa: CASSQGSYYNEQFF
cdr3_nt: TGCGCCAGCAGCCAAGGCAGTTACTACAATGAGCAGTTCTTC

v_call: TRBV9
j_call: TRBJ2-3
d_call: TRBD2
clone_size: .
cdr3_aa: CASSPRWGGSGTDTQYF
cdr3_nt: TGTGCCAGCAGCCCGAGATGGGGCGGGAGTGGAACAGATACGCAGTATTTT

v_call: TRBV30
j_call: TRBJ2-1
d_call: .
clone_size: .
cdr3_aa: CAWKGQSYNEQFF
cdr3_nt: TGTGCCTGGAAGGGGCAGTCCTACAATGAGCAGTTCTTC

v_call: TRBV11-1
j_call: TRBJ2-3
d_call: .
clone_size: .
cdr3_aa: CASSLRRSSGSFTDTQYF
cdr3_nt: TGTGCCAGCAGCTTAAGGAGGTCTTCGGGCTCCTTCACAGATACGCAGTATTTT

v_call: TRBV9
j_call: TRBJ2-7
d_call: TRBD2
clone_size: once
cdr3_aa: CASSAGLAGVEQYF
cdr3_nt: TGTGCCAGCAGCGCGGGACTAGCGGGAGTTGAGCAGTACTTC

v_call: TRBV12-5
j_call: TRBJ1-5
d_call: .
clone_size: .
cdr3_aa: CASGLVLDRRNQPQHF
cdr3_nt: TGTGCTAGTGGTTTGGTACTTGACAGGCGAAATCAGCCCCAGCATTTT

v_call: TRBV7-6
j_call: TRBJ2-5
d_call: .
clone_size: .
cdr3_aa: CASSRKGHETQYF
cdr3_nt: TGTGCCAGCAGCAGGAAGGGGCATGAGACCCAGTACTTC

v_call: TRBV9
j_call: TRBJ2-1
d_call: .
clone_size: .
cdr3_aa: CASSVANGGLRDNEQFF
cdr3_nt: TGTGCCAGCAGCGTAGCTAATGGGGGGTTAAGGGACAATGAGCAGTTCTTC

v_call: TRBV5-1
j_call: TRBJ1-1
d_call: .
clone_size: .
cdr3_aa: CASSPTLNTEAFF
cdr3_nt: TGCGCCAGCAGCCCGACATTGAACACTGAAGCTTTCTTT